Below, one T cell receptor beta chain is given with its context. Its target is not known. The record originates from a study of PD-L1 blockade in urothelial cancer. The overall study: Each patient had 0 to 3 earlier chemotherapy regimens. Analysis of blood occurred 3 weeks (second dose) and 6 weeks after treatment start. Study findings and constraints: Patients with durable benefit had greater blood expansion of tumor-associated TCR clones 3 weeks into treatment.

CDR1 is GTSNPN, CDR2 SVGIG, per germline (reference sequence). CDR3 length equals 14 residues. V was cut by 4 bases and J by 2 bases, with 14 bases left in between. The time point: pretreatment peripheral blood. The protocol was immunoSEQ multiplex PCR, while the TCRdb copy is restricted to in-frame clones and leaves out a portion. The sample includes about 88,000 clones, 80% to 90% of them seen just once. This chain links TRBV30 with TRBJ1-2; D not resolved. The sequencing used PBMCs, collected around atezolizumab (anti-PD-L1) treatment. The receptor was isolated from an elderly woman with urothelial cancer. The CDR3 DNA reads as TGTGCCTGGAAAATGCGGGGTTTGAACTATGGCTACACCTTC. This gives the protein CAWKMRGLNYGYTF.